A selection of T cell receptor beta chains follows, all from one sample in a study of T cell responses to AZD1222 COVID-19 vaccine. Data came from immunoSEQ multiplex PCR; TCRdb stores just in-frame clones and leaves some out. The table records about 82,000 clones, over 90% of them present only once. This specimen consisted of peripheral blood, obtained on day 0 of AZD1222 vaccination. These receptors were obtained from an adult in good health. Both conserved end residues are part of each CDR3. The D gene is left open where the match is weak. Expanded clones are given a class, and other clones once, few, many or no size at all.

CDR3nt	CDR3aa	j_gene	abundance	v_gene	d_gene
TGTGCCAGCAGTTTGCGGGCGGAGCTGTATAGCACAGATACGCAGTATTTT	CASSLRAELYSTDTQYF	TRBJ2-3	NA	TRBV28	NA
TGCGCCAGCAGCCAAAGGACAGGGGACGCGGGGCCCCAGCATTTT	CASSQRTGDAGPQHF	TRBJ1-5	NA	TRBV4-1	TRBD1
TGTGCCAGCAGCTTAACAGAGTCTCAGCCCCAGCATTTT	CASSLTESQPQHF	TRBJ1-5	NA	TRBV7-3	NA
TGCGCCAGCAGCTTACTACCCGCTGGAGAGACTTATAATTCACCCCTCCACTTT	CASSLLPAGETYNSPLHF	TRBJ1-6	NA	TRBV5-1	NA
TGTGCCAGCAGCGCAGAGGGGGTTAGGGGCAATCAGCCCCAGCATTTT	CASSAEGVRGNQPQHF	TRBJ1-5	NA	TRBV7-9	NA
TGTGCCAGCAGGTGGATGACCGGGACAGTTTATGGCTACACCTTC	CASRWMTGTVYGYTF	TRBJ1-2	NA	TRBV27	TRBD1
TGTGCCAGCAGGGAGACAGGGCGCGGCGGCGAGCAGTACTTC	CASRETGRGGEQYF	TRBJ2-7	once	TRBV25-1	TRBD1
TGTGCCAGCAGTTTAATGAGGGTGCGCGAGCAGTACTTC	CASSLMRVREQYF	TRBJ2-7	NA	TRBV12-3/TRBV12-4	NA
TGTGCCAGCAGTATGGACAGGGCCGGGTTTAACTATGGCTACACCTTC	CASSMDRAGFNYGYTF	TRBJ1-2	NA	TRBV27	TRBD1
TGTGCCACCTCGGGACTAGCGGGGGGGCCCAATGAGCAGTTCTTC	CATSGLAGGPNEQFF	TRBJ2-1	NA	TRBV24-1	TRBD2
TGTGCCAGCCTAAGGGACTACTACACCGGGGAGCTGTTTTTT	CASLRDYYTGELFF	TRBJ2-2	NA	TRBV2	TRBD2